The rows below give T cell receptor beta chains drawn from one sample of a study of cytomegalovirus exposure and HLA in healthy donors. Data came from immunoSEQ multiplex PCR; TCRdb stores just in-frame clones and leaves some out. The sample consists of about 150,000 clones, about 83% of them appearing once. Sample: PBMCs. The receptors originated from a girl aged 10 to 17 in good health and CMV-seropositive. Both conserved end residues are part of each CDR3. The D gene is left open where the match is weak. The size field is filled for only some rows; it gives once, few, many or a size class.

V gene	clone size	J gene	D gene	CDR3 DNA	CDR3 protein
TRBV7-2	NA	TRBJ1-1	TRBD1	TGTGCCAGCATCACCTACCGGGACAGGGGAACAGCTTTCTTT	CASITYRDRGTAFF
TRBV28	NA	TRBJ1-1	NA	TGTGCCAGCAAGGGGAATTGGGACACTGAAGCTTTCTTT	CASKGNWDTEAFF
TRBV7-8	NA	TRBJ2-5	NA	TGTGCCAGCAGCTTAGGGCGGGGAGCGAGGGAGACCCAGTACTTC	CASSLGRGARETQYF
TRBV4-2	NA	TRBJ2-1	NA	TGTGCCAGCAGCCAAGAGCCAGGGGAAGGGTACAATGAGCAGTTCTTC	CASSQEPGEGYNEQFF
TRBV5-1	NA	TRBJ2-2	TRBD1	TGCGCCAGCAGCTTGCTGGGGACAGGGCCCACCGGGGAGCTGTTTTTT	CASSLLGTGPTGELFF
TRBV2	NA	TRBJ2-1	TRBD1	TGTGCCAGCAGTGGAGGGACAGTATACAATGAGCAGTTCTTC	CASSGGTVYNEQFF
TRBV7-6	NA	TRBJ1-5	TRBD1	TGTGCCAGCAGCGCTACAGGGGGGCAGCCCCAGCATTTT	CASSATGGQPQHF
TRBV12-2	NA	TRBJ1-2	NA	TGTGCAAGTCGCTTAGAGCCAGTCGACAGGGGGCGAAACTATGGCTACACCTTC	CASRLEPVDRGRNYGYTF
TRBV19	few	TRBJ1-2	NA	TGTGCCAGTAATAGTAGGAGTAATAACTATGGCTACACCTTC	CASNSRSNNYGYTF
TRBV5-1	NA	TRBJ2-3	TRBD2	TGCGCCAGCAGCTTGGCCCGGACTAGCGGGGAAATCACAGATACGCAGTATTTT	CASSLARTSGEITDTQYF
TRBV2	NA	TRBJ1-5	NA	TGTGCCAGCAGTGGACAGGAGAATCAGCCCCAGCATTTT	CASSGQENQPQHF
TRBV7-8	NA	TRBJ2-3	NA	TGTGCCAGCAGCTTAAGTCCGGGGGATACGCAGTATTTT	CASSLSPGDTQYF
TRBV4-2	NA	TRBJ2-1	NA	TGTGCCAGCAGCCCGTCAGCGGGTGAGCAGTTCTTC	CASSPSAGEQFF
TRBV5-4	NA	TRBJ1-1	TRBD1	TGTGCCAGCAGCTTTGGCCACACCACAGGGGCGAACACTGAAGCTTTCTTT	CASSFGHTTGANTEAFF
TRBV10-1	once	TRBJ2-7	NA	TGCGCCAGCAGTGAGAGGGAGGAGCAGTACTTC	CASSEREEQYF
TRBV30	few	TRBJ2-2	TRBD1	TGTGCCTGGGATACAGGGGTAGGGACCGGGGAGCTGTTTTTT	CAWDTGVGTGELFF
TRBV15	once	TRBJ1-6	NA	TGTGCCACCAGCCGAGGGGTCTCGGGTTCACCCCTCCACTTT	CATSRGVSGSPLHF
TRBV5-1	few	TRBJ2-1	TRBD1	TGCGCCAGCAGCGACGGGACAGGGAGGTACAATGAGCAGTTCTTC	CASSDGTGRYNEQFF
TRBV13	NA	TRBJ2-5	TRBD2	TGTGCCAGCAGCCCCCAGGGGCGGGGGGGAGGGGAGACCCAGTACTTC	CASSPQGRGGGETQYF
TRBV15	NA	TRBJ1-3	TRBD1	TGTGCCACCAGCACAGGCACAGGGGGACCTGGAAACACCATATATTTT	CATSTGTGGPGNTIYF
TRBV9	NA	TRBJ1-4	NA	TGTGCCAGCAGCGCCAGCGCAGAAGGTGAAAAACTGTTTTTT	CASSASAEGEKLFF
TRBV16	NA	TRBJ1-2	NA	TGTGCCAGCAGCCTACAAACAGTTCGGTATGGCTACACCTTC	CASSLQTVRYGYTF
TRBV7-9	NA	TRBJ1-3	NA	TGTGCCAGCAGACCCGGACTCCTCTCTGGAAACACCATATATTTT	CASRPGLLSGNTIYF
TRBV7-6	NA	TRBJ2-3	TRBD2	TGTGCCAGCAGCTTAAGGGAGGGGACTAGCACAGATACGCAGTATTTT	CASSLREGTSTDTQYF
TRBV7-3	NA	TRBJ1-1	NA	TGTGCCAGCAGCTTAAACGGCGGCACTGAAGCTTTCTTT	CASSLNGGTEAFF
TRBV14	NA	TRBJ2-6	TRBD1	TGTGCCAGCAGCCATCCTAAGGACAGGGACGCAAAATCTTCTGGGGCCAACGTCCTGACTTTC	CASSHPKDRDAKSSGANVLTF
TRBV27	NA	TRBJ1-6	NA	TGTGCCAGCAGTTTAAGCAGGGGATTAGGGAATTCACCCCTCCACTTT	CASSLSRGLGNSPLHF
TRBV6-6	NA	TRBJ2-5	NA	TGTGCCAGCAGTCCACGGGAGTGGCTCGGGGAGACCCAGTACTTC	CASSPREWLGETQYF
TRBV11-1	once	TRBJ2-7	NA	TGTGCCAGCAGCCCGACGCGGATTGATTCCTACGAGCAGTACTTC	CASSPTRIDSYEQYF
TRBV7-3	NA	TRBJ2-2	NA	TGTGCCAGCAGCTTAAATGGAGGTGTTATGGGGGCCAAGGACACCGGGGAGCTGTTTTTT	CASSLNGGVMGAKDTGELFF
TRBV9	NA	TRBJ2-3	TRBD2	TGTGCCAGCAGCGTTCAACTAGCGGGGGCCACAGATACGCAGTATTTT	CASSVQLAGATDTQYF
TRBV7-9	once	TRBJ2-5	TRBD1	TGTGCCAGCAGCGCCCGGACAGGGAAATTAGAGACCCAGTACTTC	CASSARTGKLETQYF
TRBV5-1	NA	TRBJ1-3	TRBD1	TGCGCCAGCGGGGACAGCGGTGGAAACACCATATATTTT	CASGDSGGNTIYF
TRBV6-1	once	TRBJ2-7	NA	TGTGCCAGCAGTGAAGTTCGGGGGTCCTACGAGCAGTACTTC	CASSEVRGSYEQYF
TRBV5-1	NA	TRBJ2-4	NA	TGCGCCAGCAGCTTGGCCGTGGGGGCCGAAAACATTCAGTACTTC	CASSLAVGAENIQYF
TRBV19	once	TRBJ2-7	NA	TGTGCCAGTAGTATAGGACAGCTAGGCTACGAGCAGTACTTC	CASSIGQLGYEQYF
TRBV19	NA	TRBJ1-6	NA	TGTGCCAGTAGTACCCGGCGCGGGACCAATAATTCACCCCTCCACTTT	CASSTRRGTNNSPLHF
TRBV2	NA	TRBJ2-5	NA	TGTGCCAGCAGTGTGGGCTATCAAGAGACCCAGTACTTC	CASSVGYQETQYF
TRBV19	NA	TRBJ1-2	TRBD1	TGTGCCAGTAGTACAGGGACAGTCGAATTCTATGGCTACACCTTC	CASSTGTVEFYGYTF
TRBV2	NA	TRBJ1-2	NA	TGTGCCAGCAGTGAAGCAGAGGGTTGGGGCTACACCTTC	CASSEAEGWGYTF
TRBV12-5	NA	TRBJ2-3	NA	TGTGCTAGTGTTCCCACATCTTCGTCAGATACGCAGTATTTT	CASVPTSSSDTQYF
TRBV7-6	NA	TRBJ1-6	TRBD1	TGTGCCAGCAGCTGGGGACAGATGGATTCACCCCTCCACTTT	CASSWGQMDSPLHF
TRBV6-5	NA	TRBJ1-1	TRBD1	TGTGCCAGCAGTTTTCCGGGACAGGGAGAAACTGAAGCTTTCTTT	CASSFPGQGETEAFF
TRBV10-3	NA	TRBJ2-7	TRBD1	TGTGCCATCAGTAGCATGACAGGGGTCCCCCTCTACGAGCAGTACTTC	CAISSMTGVPLYEQYF
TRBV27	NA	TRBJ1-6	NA	TGTGCCAGCAGTCCCCTAGGGGGGGCCCCCGGATCACCCCTCCACTTT	CASSPLGGAPGSPLHF
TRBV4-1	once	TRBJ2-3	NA	TGCGCCAGCAGCCAAGCTTTTGACAGAGATACGCAGTATTTT	CASSQAFDRDTQYF
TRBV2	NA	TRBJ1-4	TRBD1	TGTGCCAGCAGAAGACAGGGGACTAATGAAAAACTGTTTTTT	CASRRQGTNEKLFF
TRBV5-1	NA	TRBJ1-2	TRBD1	TGCGCCACCACAAAACAGGGGGATGGTGGCTACACCTTC	CATTKQGDGGYTF
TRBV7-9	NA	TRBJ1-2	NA	TGTTCCAGCAGCCTCACCTGGGAGGGAAACTATGGCTACACCTTC	CSSSLTWEGNYGYTF
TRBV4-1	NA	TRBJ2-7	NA	TGCGCCAGCAGCCTCAGGACGGGGAACGAGCAGTACTTC	CASSLRTGNEQYF
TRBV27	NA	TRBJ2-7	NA	TGTGCCAGCAGTTTCTCACCGGGACTTCCAACCGACGAGCAGTACTTC	CASSFSPGLPTDEQYF
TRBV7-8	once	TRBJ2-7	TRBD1	TGTGCCAGCAGCCCGAGTCCCCGGGACAGGGGGTTCTACGAGCAGTACTTC	CASSPSPRDRGFYEQYF